This TCR beta chain was sequenced in a study of T cell responses to AZD1222 COVID-19 vaccine. Whole-study findings and limits: The donor group comprised mostly white British people and more females; the analysis possibly underestimated clonal diversity. Only a handful of AZD1222 recipients tested seropositive at baseline. Repertoire samples came only from after the peak T cell response.

This clone appeared once. Its target is not known. Clones were read by immunoSEQ multiplex PCR, and TCRdb kept only the in-frame ones, dropping some. The sample comprises about 81,000 clones, about nine tenths of which are singletons, and roughly 5.9% rests with the top ten. It was second doses at about 4 or about 12 weeks that were pooled. Germline values: CDR1 MDHEN, CDR2 SYDVKM. The CDR3 has 13 amino acids. The germline V and J ends were trimmed by 3 bases and 8 bases, with 13 bases remaining between them. The clonotype comes from an adult who received the AZD1222 COVID-19 vaccine. V usage is TRBV28 and J usage is TRBJ1-2; D is unresolved. The material sequenced was peripheral blood, taken 28 days after the second AZD1222 dose. The CDR3 sequence: CASSLQEGQGYTF. The CDR3 nucleotides are TGTGCCAGCAGTTTGCAGGAAGGGCAGGGCTACACCTTC.